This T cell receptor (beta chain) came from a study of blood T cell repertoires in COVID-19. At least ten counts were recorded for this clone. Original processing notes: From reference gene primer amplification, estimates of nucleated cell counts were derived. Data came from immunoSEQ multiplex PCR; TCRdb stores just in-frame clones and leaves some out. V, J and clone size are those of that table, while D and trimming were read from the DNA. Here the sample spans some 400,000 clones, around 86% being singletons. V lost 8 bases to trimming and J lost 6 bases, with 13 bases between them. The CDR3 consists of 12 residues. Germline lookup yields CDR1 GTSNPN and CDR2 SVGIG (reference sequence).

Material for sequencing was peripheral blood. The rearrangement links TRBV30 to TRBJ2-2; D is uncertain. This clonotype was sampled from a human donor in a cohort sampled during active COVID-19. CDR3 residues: CAGDRVPGELFF. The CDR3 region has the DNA TGTGCCGGAGACCGAGTTCCCGGGGAGCTGTTTTTT.